The present T cell receptor beta chain was sequenced within a study of long-term antiretroviral therapy in people with HIV. V gave up 3 bases and J gave up 0 bases; unmatched junction bases: 7. Germline CDR1 reads SQVTM; CDR2 reads ANQGSEA. There are 15 residues in the CDR3. The immunoSEQ assay was v3.0, run at survey level. Generated by immunoSEQ multiplex PCR, the TCRdb table keeps only in-frame clones and is missing some. The table records 25,000 to 30,000 clones, around 80% of them present only once. Findings of the study overall: Regardless of time point, clones expanded before ART dominated the repertoire.

At minimum, one pre-ART and two post-ART PBMC samples were obtained from each donor. HIV-positive participants all received treatment in the United States. Worth noting for this clone: The target antigen is unknown.

The TCR comes from a man aged 18 to 29 with HIV. Specimen: unsorted PBMCs, collected 1.5 years before starting antiretroviral therapy. The J gene is TRBJ2-5, the V gene TRBV29-1; TRBD1 matches at 7 bases. CDR3 in amino acids: CSVDPGTEYQETQYF. The DNA of the CDR3 is TGCAGCGTTGACCCCGGGACAGAGTACCAAGAGACCCAGTACTTC.